This T cell receptor beta chain is from a study of cytomegalovirus exposure and HLA in healthy donors. Study findings and constraints: In vitro confirmation showed three CMV-associated chains to be CMV antigen specific. As a later analysis revealed, most CMV-associated TCR beta chains appeared HLA-restricted. TCR beta chains numbering roughly 150 were designated cytomegalovirus-associated.

This PCR relied on a set of 60 Vbeta primers and 13 Jbeta primers. The table came from immunoSEQ multiplex PCR; TCRdb's copy has only in-frame clones and leaves some out. Among 70,000 to 90,000 clones listed, around 75% were seen once. The ends lost 7 bases at V and 2 bases at J; junction bases unmatched: 17. This CDR3 contains 19 residues. CDR1 and CDR2 (germline): SNHLY, FYNNEI. In its sample, this clone was seen once. What it recognizes is unknown. The sequencing input was PBMCs. This TCR was sampled from a man in his forties in good health and CMV-seronegative. The chain uses TRBV2 and TRBJ2-3; 11 bases match TRBD2. The CDR3 protein is CASTTLGGTSGPNTDTQYF. The CDR3 DNA is TGTGCCAGCACCACCCTCGGCGGGACTAGCGGCCCCAACACAGATACGCAGTATTTT.